The clone carrying this TCR beta chain was recorded at least ten times. Each CDR3 protein gets one entry after TCRdb re-called the 5' RACE reads with MiXCR. The table shows 250,000 or so distinct CDR3 sequences, with 6.9% occurring only once. This entry is derived from a study of T cells after yellow fever vaccination. Looked up from germline, CDR1 is DFQATT and CDR2 is SNEGSKA (reference sequence). Trimming pared 4 bases from V and 7 bases from J, leaving 14 bases between. CDR3 length equals 13 residues. The chain has TRBV20-1 and TRBJ1-5; TRBD1 might be the D (6 bases). The receptor was isolated from a man in his thirties or forties who received the YFV17D yellow fever vaccine. The sample consisted of CD4+ T cells sorted from PBMCs, taken 15 days after the yellow fever booster vaccination. The CDR3 DNA follows: TGCAGTGCTACTCCCGGGGGCGGGCAGCCCCAGCATTTT. It yields the protein CSATPGGGQPQHF.